This T cell receptor beta chain was retrieved from a study of cytomegalovirus exposure and HLA in healthy donors. Whole-study results and caveats: Confirmation was obtained in vitro that a few CMV-associated chains are specific for CMV antigens. Usually a TCR sequence was rare, but some public TCRs were found in many donors. Some TCR beta chains (roughly 160 of them) were listed as cytomegalovirus-associated.

Notes on this clone: As yet, its antigen is unknown.

Data came from immunoSEQ multiplex PCR; TCRdb stores just in-frame clones and leaves some out. The sample records 150,000 to 250,000 clones, about 81% being singletons. V shed 8 bases, J shed 5 bases, and the junction held 5 bases outside the gene matches. There are 13 residues in the CDR3. The V gene's germline CDR1 is SNHLY and CDR2 FYNNEI. This chain uses TRBV2 with TRBJ2-2; 7 bases map to TRBD2. Sequences were obtained from PBMCs. This sequence originates from a young woman in good health and CMV-seronegative. CDR3 region: CASWDYETGELFF. In DNA, the CDR3 is TGTGCCAGCTGGGACTACGAGACCGGGGAGCTGTTTTTT. The entire variable domain, with the rest obtained from reference TRBV2 and TRBJ2-2, is as follows: EPEVTQTPSHQVTQMGQEVILRCVPISNHLYFYWYRQILGQKVEFLVSFYNNEISEKSEIFDDQFSVERPDGSNFTLKIRSTKLEDSAMYFCASWDYETGELFFGEGSRLTVL.